These 24 T cell receptor beta chains were sequenced from one sample in a study of CD8+ T cells in alopecia areata. In each case, RNA was isolated and then reverse transcribed into cDNA as the sequencing template. The method was immunoSEQ multiplex PCR; TCRdb's version includes in-frame clones alone and lacks a portion of them. This table holds about 250,000 clones, roughly 69% found once. The specimen comprised CD4+ T cells sorted from blood, sampled at week 0. Source of these receptors: a human donor with alopecia areata.

The CDR3 DNA is TGTGCCTGGACCAGAATGACTAGCGGGGACGAGCAGTACTTC. Translated, it gives CAWTRMTSGDEQYF. J is TRBJ2-7 and V is TRBV30; 11 bases line up with TRBD2. With V trimmed by 4 bases and J by 5 bases, 7 bases remained unmatched. The germline V gene encodes CDR1 GTSNPN and CDR2 SVGIG (reference sequence). This CDR3 region has 14 residues. Based on the CDR3 plus reference TRBV30 and TRBJ2-7, the full variable domain is SQTIHQWPATLVQPVGSPLSLECTVEGTSNPNLYWYRQAAGRGLQLLFYSVGIGQISSEVPQNLSASRPQDRQFILSSKKLLLSDSGFYLCAWTRMTSGDEQYFGPGTRLTVT.

The V and J genes are TRBV27 and TRBJ2-7; 7 bases map to TRBD1. The junction had 6 bases not matched to a gene; V was cut back by 2 bases and J by 2 bases. CDR1 is MNHEY and CDR2 is SMNVEV in the germline V gene (reference sequence). This CDR3 is 15 amino acids long. The CDR3 DNA reads as TGTGCCAGCAGTTTAGGGGGACAGACCCCCTACGAGCAGTACTTC. Translated, it gives CASSLGGQTPYEQYF.

This clone has only a few counts. The chain has TRBV30 and TRBJ1-6; D gene ambiguous. There are 13 residues in the CDR3. Trimming took off 3 bases at V and 7 bases at J, with 10 bases between the two ends. In germline, CDR1 is GTSNPN, CDR2 SVGIG (reference sequence). The CDR3 region is CAWSPRGNSPLHF. The CDR3, as DNA: TGTGCCTGGAGCCCGCGAGGGAATTCACCCCTCCACTTT.

This chain joins TRBV4-2 and TRBJ1-2; perhaps TRBD1 as D (6 bases). The CDR3 runs 16 residues. Germline assignment: CDR1 LGHNA and CDR2 YNFKEQ. V lost 0 bases to trimming and J lost 2 bases, with 13 bases between them. CDR3 coding DNA: TGTGCCAGCAGCCAAGACGGGCAGGGGCGGAACTATGGCTACACCTTC. Protein product: CASSQDGQGRNYGYTF.

There are a few counts of this clone. This chain connects TRBV18 to TRBJ2-7; D may be TRBD2 (5 bases). CDR3 length: 15 amino acids. From germline, CDR1 is KGHSH and CDR2 LQKENI. With 3 bases removed from V and 2 bases from J, the gap between germline ends came to 14 bases. As DNA, the CDR3 is TGTGCCAGCTCACCGGACTCCCAGACCCCCTACGAGCAGTACTTC. It yields the protein CASSPDSQTPYEQYF.

The V gene is TRBV6-5, the J gene TRBJ1-5; 10 bases agree with TRBD1. The germline CDR1 and CDR2 sequences are MNHEY and SVGAGI. The CDR3 totals 15 residues. J gave up 7 bases and V 6 bases, and 9 bases lay outside the gene matches. The CDR3 DNA is TGTGCCAGCAGCCCGACAGGGGGCGTACGGCAGCCCCAGCATTTT. It yields the protein CASSPTGGVRQPQHF.

The chain has TRBV9 and TRBJ2-1; no definite D call. V was cut by 6 bases and J by 5 bases, with 12 bases left in between. The CDR3 is 13 residues long. Germline V gives CDR1 SGDLS, CDR2 YYNGEE. CDR3 amino acids: CASTAGSDNEQFF. CDR3 bases: TGTGCCAGCACCGCTGGGTCCGACAATGAGCAGTTCTTC.

V is TRBV18 and J is TRBJ1-5, with 10 bases lining up with TRBD1. This CDR3 contains 15 residues. Germline assignment: CDR1 KGHSH and CDR2 LQKENI. J was trimmed by 7 bases and V by 3 bases; bases with no gene match: 6. The CDR3 nucleotides are TGTGCCAGCTCACCTGGGACAGGGGTGTGGCAGCCCCAGCATTTT. It translates to CASSPGTGVWQPQHF.

The V call is TRBV7-2, the J call TRBJ2-1, with D perhaps TRBD1 or TRBD2 (5 bases each). The ends were cut back, 0 bases at V and 3 bases at J, with 15 bases in the middle. The CDR3 is made up of 17 amino acids. Per the germline V gene, CDR1 is SGHTA and CDR2 is FQGNSA. CDR3 nucleotide sequence: TGTGCCAGCAGCTTAGCGGGAGCCCGGGGCCGCTACAATGAGCAGTTCTTC. Its protein is CASSLAGARGRYNEQFF.

This clone was found a few times. The J gene is TRBJ1-2, the V gene TRBV10-3; 9 bases align to TRBD1. The V gene's germline CDR1 is ENHRY and CDR2 SYGVKD. The junction had 6 bases not matched to a gene; V was cut back by 10 bases and J by 6 bases. This CDR3 is 12 amino acids long. The CDR3 DNA reads TGTGCCACGGGACAGGGTCAAGATGGCTACACCTTC. Translated: CATGQGQDGYTF.

The chain recombines TRBV27 with TRBJ2-7; D assignment may be TRBD1 or TRBD2 (5 bases each). From germline, CDR1 is MNHEY and CDR2 SMNVEV (reference sequence). With 5 bases removed from V and 0 bases from J, the gap between germline ends came to 17 bases. The CDR3 totals 16 residues. The CDR3 reads CASSPGAPASSYEQYF. The CDR3 nucleotides are TGTGCCAGCAGTCCCGGGGCTCCGGCCAGCTCCTACGAGCAGTACTTC.

The gene calls are TRBV18 and TRBJ1-1; D not resolved. Germline lookup yields CDR1 KGHSH and CDR2 LQKENI. This CDR3 comprises 11 residues. Trimming pared 6 bases from V and 8 bases from J, leaving 10 bases between. CDR3 sequence (DNA): TGTGCCAGCTCCTCTAGGGTAGAAGCTTTCTTT. Translation gives CASSSRVEAFF.

V usage is TRBV29-1 and J usage is TRBJ2-5, with D unresolved. Trimming removed 8 bases from V and 3 bases from J, with 13 bases in between. The germline V gene encodes CDR1 SQVTM and CDR2 ANQGSEA. The CDR3 length is 12 residues. This CDR3 reads CSSERGEETQYF. CDR3 coding DNA: TGCAGCTCTGAACGCGGCGAAGAGACCCAGTACTTC.

This clone was picked up a small number of times. This rearrangement joins TRBV5-1 to TRBJ2-2; D possibly uses TRBD1 or TRBD2 (6 bases each). The CDR3 spans 17 residues. Germline CDR1 reads SGHRS; CDR2 reads YFSETQ. Trimming left V 0 bases short and J 0 bases short, with 12 bases between. Here the CDR3 DNA reads TGCGCCAGCAGCTTGGCCCGGGGGCTGGCGAACACCGGGGAGCTGTTTTTT. Translating it yields CASSLARGLANTGELFF.

The chain uses TRBV30 and TRBJ1-1, with no clear D. With 0 bases removed from V and 10 bases from J, the gap between germline ends came to 9 bases. The CDR3 loop spans 11 amino acids. Germline lookup yields CDR1 GTSNPN and CDR2 SVGIG (reference sequence). CDR3: CAWSVLRVAFF. CDR3 DNA: TGTGCCTGGAGTGTACTTCGTGTAGCTTTCTTT.

CDR3 amino acids: CASSQEYGLGNTIYF. As DNA, the CDR3 is TGCGCCAGCAGCCAAGAATACGGTCTTGGCAACACCATATATTTT. V usage is TRBV4-1 and J usage is TRBJ1-3; no definite D call. This CDR3 has 15 residues. Between the trimmed V and J ends, which lost 0 bases and 7 bases, there was a span of 13 bases. The germline CDR1 and CDR2 sequences are MGHRA and YSYEKL.

The chain employs TRBV30 and TRBJ1-4; no firm D call. Trimming left V 0 bases short and J 2 bases short, with 4 bases between. CDR3 size: 13 residues. Germline-derived CDR1 and CDR2 are GTSNPN and SVGIG (reference sequence). The CDR3 loop reads CAWSVRTNEKLFF. CDR3 DNA: TGTGCCTGGAGTGTGAGGACTAATGAAAAACTGTTTTTT.

V usage is TRBV5-6 and J usage is TRBJ2-2, with 9 bases aligning to TRBD1. The CDR3 consists of 16 residues. V trimming: 3 bases; J trimming: 5 bases; junction bases outside the gene matches: 8. The V gene's germline CDR1 is SGHDT and CDR2 YYEEEE. The CDR3 region has the DNA TGTGCCAGCAGCTGGCTCACAGGGGGCGAGACCGGGGAGCTGTTTTTT. Protein product: CASSWLTGGETGELFF.

The chain recombines TRBV30 with TRBJ1-5; D is uncertain. Germline CDR1 and CDR2: GTSNPN and SVGIG (reference sequence). V lost 2 bases and J 0 bases, leaving 5 bases between the germline ends. The CDR3 is made up of 13 amino acids. CDR3 residues: CAWSQDSNQPQHF. In DNA form, the CDR3 reads TGTGCCTGGAGTCAGGATAGCAATCAGCCCCAGCATTTT.

The rearrangement uses TRBV2 and TRBJ1-6; D perhaps matches TRBD1 (5 bases). The CDR3 has 13 amino acids. Germline values: CDR1 SNHLY, CDR2 FYNNEI. Trimming cost V 6 bases and J 9 bases, with 12 bases left between them. The DNA of the CDR3 is TGTGCCAGCAGGGGGGACGGCAGTTCACCCCTCCACTTT. Amino acids: CASRGDGSSPLHF.

This clone has just one count. The genes are TRBV5-4 and TRBJ2-7; possibly TRBD1 or TRBD2 for D (7 bases each). The ends were cut back, 3 bases at V and 9 bases at J, with 16 bases in the middle. The CDR3 spans 13 residues. Germline CDR1 reads SGHNT; CDR2 reads YYREEE (reference sequence). DNA for the CDR3: TGTGCCAGCAGCTCCGCAGGGGGGGGAGGGCAGTACTTC. Translated: CASSSAGGGGQYF.

This chain joins TRBV30 and TRBJ1-2; 7 bases align to TRBD1. V was pared by 0 bases and J by 1 base, with 8 bases of the junction left unmatched. The germline CDR1 and CDR2 sequences are GTSNPN and SVGIG (reference sequence). The CDR3 loop spans 16 amino acids. The CDR3 sequence is CAWSVRRGGFNYGYTF. The DNA of the CDR3 is TGTGCCTGGAGTGTACGTAGAGGGGGCTTTAACTATGGCTACACCTTC. Based on the CDR3 plus reference TRBV30 and TRBJ1-2, the full variable domain is SQTIHQWPATLVQPVGSPLSLECTVEGTSNPNLYWYRQAAGRGLQLLFYSVGIGQISSEVPQNLSASRPQDRQFILSSKKLLLSDSGFYLCAWSVRRGGFNYGYTFGSGTRLTVV.

This clone was counted once. The chain couples TRBV15 to TRBJ2-3; 9 nucleotides match TRBD2. CDR3 length: 14 residues. V lost 7 bases and J lost 4; bases outside the gene matches: 6. Germline assignment: CDR1 LNHNV and CDR2 YYDKDF (reference sequence). The CDR3 DNA reads TGTGCCACCAACGCGGGGGGGGCCGCAGATACGCAGTATTTT. Protein: CATNAGGAADTQYF.

The rearrangement links TRBV7-3 to TRBJ1-2, with 8 bases lining up with TRBD1. Germline trimming cut 5 bases from V and 2 bases from J; bases unmatched to any gene: 1. Germline V gene lookup returns CDR1 SGHTA and CDR2 FQGTGA. The CDR3 sequence is 13 residues long. CDR3 coding DNA: TGTGCCAGCAGCCGGGACAGGAACTATGGCTACACCTTC. It specifies CASSRDRNYGYTF.